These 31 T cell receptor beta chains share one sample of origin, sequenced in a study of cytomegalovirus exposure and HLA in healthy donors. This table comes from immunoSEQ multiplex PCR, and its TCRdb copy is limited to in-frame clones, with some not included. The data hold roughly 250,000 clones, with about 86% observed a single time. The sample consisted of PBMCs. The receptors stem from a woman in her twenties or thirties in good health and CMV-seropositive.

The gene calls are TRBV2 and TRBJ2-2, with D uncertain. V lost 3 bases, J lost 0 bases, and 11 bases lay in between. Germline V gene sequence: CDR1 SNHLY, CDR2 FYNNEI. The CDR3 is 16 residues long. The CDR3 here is CASSDPISANTGELFF. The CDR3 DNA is TGTGCCAGCAGTGATCCTATAAGCGCGAACACCGGGGAGCTGTTTTTT.

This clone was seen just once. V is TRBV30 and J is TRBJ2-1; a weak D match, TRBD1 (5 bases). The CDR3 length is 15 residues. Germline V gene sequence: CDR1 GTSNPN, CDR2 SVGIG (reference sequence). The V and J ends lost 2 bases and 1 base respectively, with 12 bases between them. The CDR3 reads CAWSPTEESYNEQFF. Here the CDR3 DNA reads TGTGCCTGGAGTCCGACAGAGGAGTCCTACAATGAGCAGTTCTTC. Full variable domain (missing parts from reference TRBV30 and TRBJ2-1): SQTIHQWPATLVQPVGSPLSLECTVEGTSNPNLYWYRQAAGRGLQLLFYSVGIGQISSEVPQNLSASRPQDRQFILSSKKLLLSDSGFYLCAWSPTEESYNEQFFGPGTRLTVL.

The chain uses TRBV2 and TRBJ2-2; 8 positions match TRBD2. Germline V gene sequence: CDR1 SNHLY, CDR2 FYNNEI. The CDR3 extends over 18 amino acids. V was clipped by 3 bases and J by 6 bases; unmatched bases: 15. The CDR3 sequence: CASSDLSGTGGVAGELFF. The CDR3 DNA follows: TGTGCCAGCAGTGACCTCTCGGGGACGGGAGGGGTGGCCGGGGAGCTGTTTTTT.

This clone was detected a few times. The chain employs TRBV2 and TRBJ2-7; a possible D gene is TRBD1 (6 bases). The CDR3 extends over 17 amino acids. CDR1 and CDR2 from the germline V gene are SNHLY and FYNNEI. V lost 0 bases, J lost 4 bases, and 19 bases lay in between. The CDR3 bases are TGTGCCAGCAGTGAAGCCTTGATCCGGGTTACAGGGTACGAGCAGTACTTC. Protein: CASSEALIRVTGYEQYF.

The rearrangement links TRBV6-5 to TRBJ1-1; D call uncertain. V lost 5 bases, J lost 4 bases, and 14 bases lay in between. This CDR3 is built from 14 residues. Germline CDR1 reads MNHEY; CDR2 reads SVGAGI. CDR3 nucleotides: TGTGCCAGCAGTCCGACACCCCACGGCACTGAAGCTTTCTTT. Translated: CASSPTPHGTEAFF.

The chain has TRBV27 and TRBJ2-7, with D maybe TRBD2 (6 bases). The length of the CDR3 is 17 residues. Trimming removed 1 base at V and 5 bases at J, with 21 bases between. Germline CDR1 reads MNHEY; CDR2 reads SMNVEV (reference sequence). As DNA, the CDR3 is TGTGCCAGCAGTTTATTCGGAGGGCCGCATAATTTGGACGAGCAGTACTTC. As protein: CASSLFGGPHNLDEQYF.

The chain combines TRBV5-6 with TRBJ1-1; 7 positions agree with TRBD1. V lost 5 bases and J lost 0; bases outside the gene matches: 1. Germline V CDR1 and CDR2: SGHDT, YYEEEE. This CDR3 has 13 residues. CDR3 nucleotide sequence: TGTGCCAGCAGGGGACAGCTGAACACTGAAGCTTTCTTT. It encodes CASRGQLNTEAFF.

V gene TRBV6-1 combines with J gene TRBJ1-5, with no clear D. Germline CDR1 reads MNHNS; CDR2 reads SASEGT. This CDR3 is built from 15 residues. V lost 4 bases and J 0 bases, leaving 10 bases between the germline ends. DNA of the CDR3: TGTGCCAGCAGTGGTGGCGGGAGTAGCAATCAGCCCCAGCATTTT. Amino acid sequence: CASSGGGSSNQPQHF.

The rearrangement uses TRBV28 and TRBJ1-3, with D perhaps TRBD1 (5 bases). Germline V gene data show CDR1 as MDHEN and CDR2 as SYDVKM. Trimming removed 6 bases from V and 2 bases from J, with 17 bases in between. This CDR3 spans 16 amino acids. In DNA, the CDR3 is TGTGCCAGCAGCCGACACTCTACAGGTGCTGGAAACACCATATATTTT. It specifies CASSRHSTGAGNTIYF.

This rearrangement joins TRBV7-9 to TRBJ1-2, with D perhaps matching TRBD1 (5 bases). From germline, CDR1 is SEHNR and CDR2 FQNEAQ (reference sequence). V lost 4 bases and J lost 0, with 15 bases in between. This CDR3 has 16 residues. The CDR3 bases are TGTGCCAGCAGCTCCAACCGACAGCCAGCTAACTATGGCTACACCTTC. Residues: CASSSNRQPANYGYTF.

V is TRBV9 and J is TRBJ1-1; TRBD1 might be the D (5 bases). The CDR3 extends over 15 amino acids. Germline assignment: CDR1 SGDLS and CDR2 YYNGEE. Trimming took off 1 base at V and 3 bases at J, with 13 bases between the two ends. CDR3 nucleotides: TGTGCCAGCAGCGTACCCATCACGGGGGACACTGAAGCTTTCTTT. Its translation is CASSVPITGDTEAFF.

As DNA, the CDR3 is TGTGCCAGCAGTGACACCCCGGGGGGGCCTAGCTCCTACGAGCAGTACTTC. Translated, it gives CASSDTPGGPSSYEQYF. V is TRBV6-1 and J is TRBJ2-7; 8 bases map to TRBD2. V shed 3 bases and J 0 bases; nucleotides not matched to a gene: 10. The CDR3 runs 17 residues. CDR1 is MNHNS and CDR2 is SASEGT in the germline V gene.

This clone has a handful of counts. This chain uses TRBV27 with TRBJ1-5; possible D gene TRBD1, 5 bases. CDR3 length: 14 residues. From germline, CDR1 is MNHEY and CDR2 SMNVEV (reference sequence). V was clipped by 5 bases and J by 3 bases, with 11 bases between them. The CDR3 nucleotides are TGTGCCAGCAGTAGCCAGGGTACCAATCAGCCCCAGCATTTT. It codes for CASSSQGTNQPQHF.

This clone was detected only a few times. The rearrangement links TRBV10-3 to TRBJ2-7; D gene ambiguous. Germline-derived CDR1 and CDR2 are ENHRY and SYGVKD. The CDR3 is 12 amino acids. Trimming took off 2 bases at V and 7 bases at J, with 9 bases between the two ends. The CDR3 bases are TGTGCCATCAGTGAGCAGACACGGGAGCAGTACTTC. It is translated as CAISEQTREQYF.

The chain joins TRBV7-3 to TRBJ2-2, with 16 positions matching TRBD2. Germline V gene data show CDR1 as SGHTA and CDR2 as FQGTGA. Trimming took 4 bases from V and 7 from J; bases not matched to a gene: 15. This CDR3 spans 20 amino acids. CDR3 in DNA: TGTGCCAGCAGCTCTCCCTCCGGGACTAGCGGGAGGGCCATGAACGGGGAGCTGTTTTTT. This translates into CASSSPSGTSGRAMNGELFF.

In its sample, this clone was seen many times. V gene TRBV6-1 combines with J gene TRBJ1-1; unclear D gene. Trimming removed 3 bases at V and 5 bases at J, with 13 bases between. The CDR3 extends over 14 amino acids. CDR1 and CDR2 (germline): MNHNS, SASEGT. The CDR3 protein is CASSEAVGVTEAFF. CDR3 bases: TGTGCCAGCAGTGAGGCGGTTGGAGTGACTGAAGCTTTCTTT.

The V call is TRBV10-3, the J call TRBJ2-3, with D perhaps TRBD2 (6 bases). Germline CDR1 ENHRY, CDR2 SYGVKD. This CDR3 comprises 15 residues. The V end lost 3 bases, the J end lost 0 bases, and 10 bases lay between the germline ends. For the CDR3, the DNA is TGTGCCATCAGTGAATGGAGCGGGAGCACAGATACGCAGTATTTT. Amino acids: CAISEWSGSTDTQYF.

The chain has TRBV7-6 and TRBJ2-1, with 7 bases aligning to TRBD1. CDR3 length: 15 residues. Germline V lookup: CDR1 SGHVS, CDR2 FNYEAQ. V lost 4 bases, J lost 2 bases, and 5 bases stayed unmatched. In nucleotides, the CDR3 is TGTGCCAGCAGCTCCTCAGGGGGACCCTACAATGAGCAGTTCTTC. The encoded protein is CASSSSGGPYNEQFF.

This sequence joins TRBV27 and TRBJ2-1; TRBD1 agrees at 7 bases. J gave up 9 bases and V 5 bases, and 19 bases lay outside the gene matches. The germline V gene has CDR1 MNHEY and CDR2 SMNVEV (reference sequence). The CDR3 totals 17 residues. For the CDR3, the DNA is TGTGCCAGCAGTCTTCGCTGGACAGGTTTAAACTCCGGTGAGCAGTTCTTC. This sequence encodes CASSLRWTGLNSGEQFF.

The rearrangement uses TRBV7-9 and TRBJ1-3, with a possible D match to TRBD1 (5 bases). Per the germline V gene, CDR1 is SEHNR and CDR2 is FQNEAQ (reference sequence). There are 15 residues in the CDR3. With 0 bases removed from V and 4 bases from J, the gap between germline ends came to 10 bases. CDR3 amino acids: CASSLAMGPGNTIYF. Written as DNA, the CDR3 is TGTGCCAGCAGCTTAGCGATGGGGCCGGGAAACACCATATATTTT.

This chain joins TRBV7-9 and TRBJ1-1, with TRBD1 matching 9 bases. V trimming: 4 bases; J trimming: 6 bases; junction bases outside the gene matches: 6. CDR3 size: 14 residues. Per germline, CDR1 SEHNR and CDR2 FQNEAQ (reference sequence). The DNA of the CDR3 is TGTGCCAGCAGCTCGGACAGGGGTTATCCTGAAGCTTTCTTT. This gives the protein CASSSDRGYPEAFF.

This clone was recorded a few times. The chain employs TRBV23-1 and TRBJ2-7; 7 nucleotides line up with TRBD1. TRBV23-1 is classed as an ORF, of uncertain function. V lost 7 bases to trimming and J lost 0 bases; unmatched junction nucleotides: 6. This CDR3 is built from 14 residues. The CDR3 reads CASTTRQGSYEQYF. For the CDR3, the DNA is TGCGCCAGCACTACCCGACAGGGCTCCTACGAGCAGTACTTC.

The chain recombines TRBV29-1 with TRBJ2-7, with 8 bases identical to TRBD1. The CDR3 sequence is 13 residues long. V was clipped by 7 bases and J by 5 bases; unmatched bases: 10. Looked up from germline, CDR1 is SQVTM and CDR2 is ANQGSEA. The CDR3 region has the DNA TGCAGCGGCCTGACAGGGGCCGCCAACGAGCAGTACTTC. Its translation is CSGLTGAANEQYF.

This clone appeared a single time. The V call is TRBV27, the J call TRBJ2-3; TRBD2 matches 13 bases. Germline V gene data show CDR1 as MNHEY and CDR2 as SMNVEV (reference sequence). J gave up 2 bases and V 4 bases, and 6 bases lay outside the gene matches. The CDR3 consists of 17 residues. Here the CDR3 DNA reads TGTGCCAGCAGTTCATCAACTAGCGGGAGGGTCACAGATACGCAGTATTTT. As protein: CASSSSTSGRVTDTQYF.

CDR3 nucleotides: TGTGCCAGCAGTTATGTCGGAGGGGCAGGCGATACGCAGTATTTT. Encoded protein: CASSYVGGAGDTQYF. The chain couples TRBV28 to TRBJ2-3; maybe TRBD2 (6 bases). Germline values: CDR1 MDHEN, CDR2 SYDVKM. Trimming stripped 4 bases from V and 6 bases from J, with 17 bases between. The length of the CDR3 is 15 residues.

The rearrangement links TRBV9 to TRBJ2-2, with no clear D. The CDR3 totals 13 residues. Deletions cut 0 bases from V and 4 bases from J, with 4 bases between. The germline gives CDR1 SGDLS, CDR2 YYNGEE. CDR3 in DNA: TGTGCCAGCAGCGTAGAGCTCACCGGGGAGCTGTTTTTT. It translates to CASSVELTGELFF.

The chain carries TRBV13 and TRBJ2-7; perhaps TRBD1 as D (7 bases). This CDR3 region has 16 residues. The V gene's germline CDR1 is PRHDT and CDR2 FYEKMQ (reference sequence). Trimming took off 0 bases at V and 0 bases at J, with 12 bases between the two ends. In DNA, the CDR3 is TGTGCCAGCAGCTTAGGCCTGCGGGACAGCTCCTACGAGCAGTACTTC. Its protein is CASSLGLRDSSYEQYF. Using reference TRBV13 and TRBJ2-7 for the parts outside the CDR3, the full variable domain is AAGVIQSPRHLIKEKRETATLKCYPIPRHDTVYWYQQGPGQDPQFLISFYEKMQSDKGSIPDRFSAQQFSDYHSELNMSSLELGDSALYFCASSLGLRDSSYEQYFGPGTRLTVT.

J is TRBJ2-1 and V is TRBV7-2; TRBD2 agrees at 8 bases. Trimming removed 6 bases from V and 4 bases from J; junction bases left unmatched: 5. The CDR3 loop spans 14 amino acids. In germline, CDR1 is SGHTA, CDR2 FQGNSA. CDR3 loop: CASSQSGSYNEQFF. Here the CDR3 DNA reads TGTGCCAGCAGTCAAAGCGGGAGTTACAATGAGCAGTTCTTC.

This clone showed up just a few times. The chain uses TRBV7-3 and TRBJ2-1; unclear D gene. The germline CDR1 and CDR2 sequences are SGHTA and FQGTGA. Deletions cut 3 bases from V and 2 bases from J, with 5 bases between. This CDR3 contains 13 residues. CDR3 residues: CASSFDTYNEQFF. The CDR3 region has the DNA TGTGCCAGCAGCTTCGACACCTACAATGAGCAGTTCTTC.

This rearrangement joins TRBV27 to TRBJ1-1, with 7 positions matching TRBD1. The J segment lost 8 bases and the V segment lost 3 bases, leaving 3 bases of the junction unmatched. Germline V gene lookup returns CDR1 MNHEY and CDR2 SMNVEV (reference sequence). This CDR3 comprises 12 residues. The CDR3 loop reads CASSFVGGEAFF. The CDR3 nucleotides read TGTGCCAGCAGTTTTGTAGGGGGCGAAGCTTTCTTT.

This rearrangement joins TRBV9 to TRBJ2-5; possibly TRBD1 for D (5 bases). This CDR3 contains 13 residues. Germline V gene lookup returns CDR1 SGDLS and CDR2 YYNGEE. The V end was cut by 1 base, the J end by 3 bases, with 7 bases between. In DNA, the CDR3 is TGTGCCAGCAGCGTAAGCAGGGAAGAGACCCAGTACTTC. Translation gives CASSVSREETQYF.